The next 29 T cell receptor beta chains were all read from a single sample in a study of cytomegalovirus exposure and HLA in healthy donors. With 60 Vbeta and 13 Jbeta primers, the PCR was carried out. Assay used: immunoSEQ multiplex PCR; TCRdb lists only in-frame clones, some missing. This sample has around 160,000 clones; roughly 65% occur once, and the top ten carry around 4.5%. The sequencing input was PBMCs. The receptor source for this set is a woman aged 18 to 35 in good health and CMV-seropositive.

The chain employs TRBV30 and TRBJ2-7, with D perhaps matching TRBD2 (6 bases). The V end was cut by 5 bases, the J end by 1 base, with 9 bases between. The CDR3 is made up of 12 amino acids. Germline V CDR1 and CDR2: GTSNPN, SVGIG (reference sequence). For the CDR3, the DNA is TGTGCCTGGGCGGGACTTTCCTACGAGCAGTACTTC. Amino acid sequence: CAWAGLSYEQYF.

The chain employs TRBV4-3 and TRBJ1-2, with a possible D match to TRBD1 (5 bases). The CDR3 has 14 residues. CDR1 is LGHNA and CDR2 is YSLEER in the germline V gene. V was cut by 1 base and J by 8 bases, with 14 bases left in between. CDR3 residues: CASSQGDRSRGYTF. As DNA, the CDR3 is TGCGCCAGCAGCCAAGGTGACAGATCTCGCGGCTACACCTTC.

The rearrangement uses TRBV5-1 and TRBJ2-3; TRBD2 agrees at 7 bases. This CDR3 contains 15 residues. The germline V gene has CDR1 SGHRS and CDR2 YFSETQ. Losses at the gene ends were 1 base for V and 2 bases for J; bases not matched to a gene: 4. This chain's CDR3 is CASSLSRGDTDTQYF. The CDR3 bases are TGCGCCAGCAGCTTGTCCCGGGGGGACACAGATACGCAGTATTTT.

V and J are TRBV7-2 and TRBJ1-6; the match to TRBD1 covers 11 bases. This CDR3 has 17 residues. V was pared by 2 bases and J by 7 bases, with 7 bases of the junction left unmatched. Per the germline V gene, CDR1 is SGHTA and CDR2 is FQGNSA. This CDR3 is CASSLLGTGGVNSPLHF. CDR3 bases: TGTGCCAGCAGCTTACTCGGGACAGGGGGTGTGAATTCACCCCTCCACTTT.

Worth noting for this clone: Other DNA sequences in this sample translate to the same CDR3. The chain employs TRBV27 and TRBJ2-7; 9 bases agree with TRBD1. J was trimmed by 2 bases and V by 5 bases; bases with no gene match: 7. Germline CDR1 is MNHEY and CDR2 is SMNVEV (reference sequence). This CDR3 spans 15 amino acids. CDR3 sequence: CASSLTGTGPYEQYF. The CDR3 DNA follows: TGTGCCAGCAGTCTCACCGGGACAGGGCCCTACGAGCAGTACTTC.

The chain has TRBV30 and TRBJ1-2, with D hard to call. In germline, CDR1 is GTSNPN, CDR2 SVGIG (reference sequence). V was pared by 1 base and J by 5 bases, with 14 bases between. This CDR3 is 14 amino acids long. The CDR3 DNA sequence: TGTGCCTGGAGTGAGGACGGGGTGTGGTATGGCTACACCTTC. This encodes CAWSEDGVWYGYTF. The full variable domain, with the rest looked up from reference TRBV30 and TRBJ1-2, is SQTIHQWPATLVQPVGSPLSLECTVEGTSNPNLYWYRQAAGRGLQLLFYSVGIGQISSEVPQNLSASRPQDRQFILSSKKLLLSDSGFYLCAWSEDGVWYGYTFGSGTRLTVV.

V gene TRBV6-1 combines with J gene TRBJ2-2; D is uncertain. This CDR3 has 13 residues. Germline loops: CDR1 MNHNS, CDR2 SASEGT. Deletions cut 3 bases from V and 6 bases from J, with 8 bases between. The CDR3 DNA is TGTGCCAGCAGTGAGCGGTGGTCCGGGGAGCTGTTTTTT. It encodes CASSERWSGELFF.

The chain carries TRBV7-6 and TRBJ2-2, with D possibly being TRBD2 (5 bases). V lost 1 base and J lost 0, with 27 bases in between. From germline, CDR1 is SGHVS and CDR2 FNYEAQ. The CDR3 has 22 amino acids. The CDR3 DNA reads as TGTGCCAGCAGCTTAGTAATCAGTAGGACGAAGGAACAGAGGGCGAACACCGGGGAGCTGTTTTTT. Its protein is CASSLVISRTKEQRANTGELFF.

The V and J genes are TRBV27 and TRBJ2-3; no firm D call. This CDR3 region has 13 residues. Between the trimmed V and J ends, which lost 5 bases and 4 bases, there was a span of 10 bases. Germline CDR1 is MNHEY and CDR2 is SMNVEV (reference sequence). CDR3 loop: CASSHVEADTQYF. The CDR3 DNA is TGTGCCAGCAGTCACGTTGAGGCAGATACGCAGTATTTT.

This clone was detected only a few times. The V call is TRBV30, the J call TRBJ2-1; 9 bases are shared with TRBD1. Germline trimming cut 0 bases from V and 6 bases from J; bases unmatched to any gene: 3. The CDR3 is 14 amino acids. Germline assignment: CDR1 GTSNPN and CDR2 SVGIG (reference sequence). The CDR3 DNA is TGTGCCTGGAGTGTGGGACAGGGTTTCAATGAGCAGTTCTTC. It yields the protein CAWSVGQGFNEQFF.

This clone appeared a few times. CDR3 amino acids: CASSRASGYNEQFF. The CDR3 nucleotides read TGTGCCAGCAGTAGGGCTAGCGGGTACAATGAGCAGTTCTTC. This rearrangement joins TRBV7-3 to TRBJ2-1; 8 bases match TRBD2. In germline, CDR1 is SGHTA, CDR2 FQGTGA. This CDR3 has 14 residues. V shed 6 bases, J shed 4 bases, and the junction held 5 bases outside the gene matches.

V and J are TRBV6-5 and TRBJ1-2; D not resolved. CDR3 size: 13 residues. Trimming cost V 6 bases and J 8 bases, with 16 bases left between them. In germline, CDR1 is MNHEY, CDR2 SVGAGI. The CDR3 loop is CASRLTESGGYTF. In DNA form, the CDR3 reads TGTGCCAGCAGGCTTACAGAGTCGGGGGGCTACACCTTC.

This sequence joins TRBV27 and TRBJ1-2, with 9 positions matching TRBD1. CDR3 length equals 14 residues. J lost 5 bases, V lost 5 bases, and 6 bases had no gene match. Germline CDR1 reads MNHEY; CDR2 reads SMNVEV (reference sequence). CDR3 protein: CASSPTGTGYGYTF. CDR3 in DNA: TGTGCCAGCAGTCCTACCGGGACAGGGTATGGCTACACCTTC.

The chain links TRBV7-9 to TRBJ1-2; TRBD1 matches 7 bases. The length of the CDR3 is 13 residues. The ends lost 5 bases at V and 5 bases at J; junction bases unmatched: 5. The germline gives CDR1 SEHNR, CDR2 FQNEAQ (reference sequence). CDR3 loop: CASSPGQPYGYTF. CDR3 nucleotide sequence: TGTGCCAGCAGCCCGGGACAGCCATATGGCTACACCTTC.

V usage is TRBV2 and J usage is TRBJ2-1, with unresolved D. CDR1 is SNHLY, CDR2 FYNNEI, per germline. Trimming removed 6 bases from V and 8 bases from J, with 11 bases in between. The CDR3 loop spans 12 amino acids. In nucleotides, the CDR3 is TGTGCCAGCAGGGTCGTTTCGGATGAGCAGTTCTTC. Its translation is CASRVVSDEQFF.

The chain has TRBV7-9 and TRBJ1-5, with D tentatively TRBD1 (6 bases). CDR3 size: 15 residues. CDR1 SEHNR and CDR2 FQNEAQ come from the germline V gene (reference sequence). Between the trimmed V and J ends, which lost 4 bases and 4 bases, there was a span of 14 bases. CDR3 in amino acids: CASSSDRSPNQPQHF. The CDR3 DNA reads TGTGCCAGCAGCTCCGACAGGTCTCCTAATCAGCCCCAGCATTTT. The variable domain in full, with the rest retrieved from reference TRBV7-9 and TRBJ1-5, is DTGVSQNPRHKITKRGQNVTFRCDPISEHNRLYWYRQTLGQGPEFLTYFQNEAQLEKSRLLSDRFSAERPKGSFSTLEIQRTEQGDSAMYLCASSSDRSPNQPQHFGDGTRLSIL.

CDR3 amino acids: CAWSGWYSGFPEAFF. CDR3 nucleotides: TGTGCCTGGAGTGGGTGGTATTCGGGGTTCCCTGAAGCTTTCTTT. The rearrangement uses TRBV30 and TRBJ1-1; D uncertain. Germline V gives CDR1 GTSNPN, CDR2 SVGIG (reference sequence). V was clipped by 1 base and J by 6 bases, with 18 bases between them. The CDR3 runs 15 residues.

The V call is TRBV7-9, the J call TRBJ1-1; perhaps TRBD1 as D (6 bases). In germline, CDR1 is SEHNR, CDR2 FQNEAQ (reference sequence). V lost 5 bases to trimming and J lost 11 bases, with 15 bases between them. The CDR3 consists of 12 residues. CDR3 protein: CASSPGDTGAFF. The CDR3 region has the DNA TGTGCCAGCAGCCCCGGGGACACAGGGGCTTTCTTT. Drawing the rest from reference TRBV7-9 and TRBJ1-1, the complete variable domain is DTGVSQNPRHKITKRGQNVTFRCDPISEHNRLYWYRQTLGQGPEFLTYFQNEAQLEKSRLLSDRFSAERPKGSFSTLEIQRTEQGDSAMYLCASSPGDTGAFFGQGTRLTVV.

The CDR3 region is CASSEVAGGGDTQYF. In nucleotides, the CDR3 is TGCGCCAGCAGTGAGGTAGCGGGAGGTGGAGATACGCAGTATTTT. The chain joins TRBV10-1 to TRBJ2-3; 10 bases map to TRBD2. Germline V lookup: CDR1 WNHNN, CDR2 SYGVQD (reference sequence). The CDR3 contains 15 residues. V gave up 2 bases and J gave up 5 bases; unmatched junction bases: 4.

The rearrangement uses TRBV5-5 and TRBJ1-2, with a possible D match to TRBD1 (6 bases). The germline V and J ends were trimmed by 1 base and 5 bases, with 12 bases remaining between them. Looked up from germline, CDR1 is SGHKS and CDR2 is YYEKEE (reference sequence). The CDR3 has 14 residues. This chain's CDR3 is CASSLSGALYGYTF. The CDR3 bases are TGTGCCAGCAGCTTGTCAGGGGCCTTATATGGCTACACCTTC.

CDR3 bases: TGCGCCAGCGGATTTGGAGATGAAGCTTTCTTT. Translation gives CASGFGDEAFF. The chain carries TRBV5-1 and TRBJ1-1; D gene uncertain. This CDR3 has 11 amino acids. Germline CDR1 reads SGHRS; CDR2 reads YFSETQ. Trimming removed 7 bases at V and 7 bases at J, with 11 bases between.

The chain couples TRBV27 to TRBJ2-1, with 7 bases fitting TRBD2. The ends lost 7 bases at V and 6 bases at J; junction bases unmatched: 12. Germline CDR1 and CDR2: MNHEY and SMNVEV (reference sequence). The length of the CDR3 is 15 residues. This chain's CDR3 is CASTFRAGYFNEQFF. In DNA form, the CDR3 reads TGTGCCAGCACCTTCCGAGCGGGATATTTCAATGAGCAGTTCTTC.

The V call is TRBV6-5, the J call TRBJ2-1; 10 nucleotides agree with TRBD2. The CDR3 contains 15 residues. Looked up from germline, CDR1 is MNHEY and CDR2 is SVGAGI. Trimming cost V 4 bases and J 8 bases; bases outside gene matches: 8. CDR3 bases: TGTGCCAGCAGTTCTAGAACTAGCGGGAAGGATGAGCAGTTCTTC. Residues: CASSSRTSGKDEQFF.

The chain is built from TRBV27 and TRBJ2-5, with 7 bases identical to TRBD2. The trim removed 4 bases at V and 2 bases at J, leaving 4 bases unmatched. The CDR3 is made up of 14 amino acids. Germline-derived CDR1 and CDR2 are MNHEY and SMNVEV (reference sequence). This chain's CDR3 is CASSSGLVQETQYF. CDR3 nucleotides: TGTGCCAGCAGTTCTGGACTAGTTCAAGAGACCCAGTACTTC.

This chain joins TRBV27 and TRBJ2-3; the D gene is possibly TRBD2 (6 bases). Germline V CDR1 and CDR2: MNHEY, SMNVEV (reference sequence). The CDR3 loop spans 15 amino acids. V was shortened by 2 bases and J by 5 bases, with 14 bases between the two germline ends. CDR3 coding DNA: TGTGCCAGCAGTTTAGATGTCGGGGGAGTAGATACGCAGTATTTT. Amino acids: CASSLDVGGVDTQYF.

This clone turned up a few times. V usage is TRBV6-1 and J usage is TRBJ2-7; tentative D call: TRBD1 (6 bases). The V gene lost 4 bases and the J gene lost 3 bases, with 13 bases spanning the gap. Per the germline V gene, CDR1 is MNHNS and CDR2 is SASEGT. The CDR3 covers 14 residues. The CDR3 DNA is TGTGCCAGCAGTGTACAGGGTTACCGCTACGAGCAGTACTTC. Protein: CASSVQGYRYEQYF.

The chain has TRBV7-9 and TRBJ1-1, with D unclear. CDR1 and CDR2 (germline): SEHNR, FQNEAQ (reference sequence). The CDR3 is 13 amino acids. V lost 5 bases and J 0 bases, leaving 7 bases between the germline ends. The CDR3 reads CASSMSVNTEAFF. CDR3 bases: TGTGCCAGCAGCATGAGCGTGAACACTGAAGCTTTCTTT.

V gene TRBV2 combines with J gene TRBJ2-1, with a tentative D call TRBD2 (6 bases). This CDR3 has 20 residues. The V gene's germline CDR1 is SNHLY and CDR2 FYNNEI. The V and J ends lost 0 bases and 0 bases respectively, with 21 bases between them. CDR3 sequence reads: CASSEAAVRGTQSSYNEQFF. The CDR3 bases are TGTGCCAGCAGTGAAGCGGCCGTCCGCGGGACTCAAAGCTCCTACAATGAGCAGTTCTTC.

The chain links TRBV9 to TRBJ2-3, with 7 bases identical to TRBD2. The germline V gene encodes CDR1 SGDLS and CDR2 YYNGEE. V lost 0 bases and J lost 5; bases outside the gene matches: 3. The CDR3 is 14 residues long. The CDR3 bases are TGTGCCAGCAGCGTAGATGGGAGGGAAGATACGCAGTATTTT. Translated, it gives CASSVDGREDTQYF. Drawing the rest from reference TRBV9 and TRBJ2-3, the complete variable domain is DSGVTQTPKHLITATGQRVTLRCSPRSGDLSVYWYQQSLDQGLQFLIQYYNGEERAKGNILERFSAQQFPDLHSELNLSSLELGDSALYFCASSVDGREDTQYFGPGTRLTVL.